The 27 T cell receptor beta chains below all came from one sample that was sequenced in a study of blood T cells in healthy people across ages. The authors ran a second PCR of 7 to 11 cycles using a sample-barcoded 5' primer and a J-beta primer mix. MiXCR was run by TCRdb on the 5' RACE reads, yielding one entry per CDR3 protein. Of 800,000 to 950,000 distinct CDR3 sequences listed, about 37% are singletons. The sequenced sample was blood. The origin of the receptors is a man aged 18 to 30 in good health.

The CDR3 protein is CASSTDSFSGNTIYF. CDR3 in DNA: TGTGCCAGCAGCACCGACAGTTTCTCTGGAAACACCATATATTTT. This chain joins TRBV7-2 and TRBJ1-3, with a weak D call TRBD1 (5 bases). The CDR3 is 15 residues long. Germline-derived CDR1 and CDR2 are SGHTA and FQGNSA. V lost 5 bases, J lost 0 bases, and 11 bases lay in between.

On this clonotype: This may arise from a read error, as a much more abundant clone is one base away. This chain joins TRBV5-1 and TRBJ2-3; D is ambiguous. Germline-derived CDR1 and CDR2 are SGHRS and YFSETQ. The CDR3 consists of 15 residues. Trimming removed 2 bases from V and 4 bases from J, with 14 bases in between. The CDR3: CASSFVFGGADTQYF. The DNA of the CDR3 is TGCGCCAGCAGCTTTGTTTTTGGTGGGGCAGATACGCAGTATTTT.

This chain joins TRBV4-2 and TRBJ2-3, with a tentative D call TRBD1 (6 bases). V was trimmed by 4 bases and J by 1 base, leaving 18 bases between them. CDR1 is LGHNA, CDR2 YNFKEQ, per germline. The CDR3 contains 17 residues. The CDR3 sequence: CASSRWPGQTRTDTQYF. The DNA for the CDR3 is TGTGCCAGCAGCCGCTGGCCCGGACAGACCCGCACAGATACGCAGTATTTT.

This clonotype came up a few times. The chain couples TRBV12-3 or TRBV12-4 to TRBJ1-2, with a weak D call TRBD1 (5 bases). CDR3 length: 16 residues. V dropped 5 bases and J dropped 3 bases, with 19 bases sitting between them. The CDR3 here is CASSPPGTALYYGYTF. DNA for the CDR3: TGTGCCAGCAGTCCCCCGGGGACTGCCCTTTACTATGGCTACACCTTC.

The chain combines TRBV7-2 with TRBJ2-7; 10 nucleotides align to TRBD2. Germline V gene sequence: CDR1 SGHTA, CDR2 FQGNSA. The CDR3 covers 15 residues. The J segment lost 2 bases and the V segment lost 4 bases, leaving 5 bases of the junction unmatched. The CDR3 region is CASSSGLAEAYEQYF. In DNA form, the CDR3 reads TGTGCCAGCAGCTCAGGACTAGCGGAGGCCTACGAGCAGTACTTC.

The chain couples TRBV14 to TRBJ1-2, with a possible D match to TRBD1 (6 bases). The CDR3 has 16 amino acids. Trimming stripped 1 base from V and 0 bases from J, with 12 bases between. Per the germline V gene, CDR1 is SGHDN and CDR2 is FVKESK. The DNA for the CDR3 is TGTGCCAGCAGCCAAGGGGGACGGACAGCTAACTATGGCTACACCTTC. Protein sequence: CASSQGGRTANYGYTF. Full variable domain (remainder filled in from reference TRBV14 and TRBJ1-2): EAGVTQFPSHSVIEKGQTVTLRCDPISGHDNLYWYRRVMGKEIKFLLHFVKESKQDESGMPNNRFLAERTGGTYSTLKVQPAELEDSGVYFCASSQGGRTANYGYTFGSGTRLTVV.

This clonotype was recorded a few times. The CDR3 loop is CASSLSSGAVYGYTF. As DNA, the CDR3 is TGTGCCAGCAGCTTATCCTCCGGGGCGGTCTATGGCTACACCTTC. The rearrangement links TRBV7-6 to TRBJ1-2; perhaps TRBD1 as D (5 bases). V gave up 2 bases and J gave up 4 bases, with 14 bases separating them. Germline assignment: CDR1 SGHVS and CDR2 FNYEAQ. The CDR3 loop spans 15 amino acids.

This clonotype was detected a few times. J is TRBJ2-1 and V is TRBV7-2; TRBD2 matches 13 bases. The CDR3 loop spans 18 amino acids. Trimming at V came to 0 bases and at J to 5 bases, leaving 7 bases not matched to a gene. Per the germline V gene, CDR1 is SGHTA and CDR2 is FQGNSA. The CDR3 bases are TGTGCCAGCAGCTTAGCCCGGACTAGCGGGGGTTGGGACAATGAGCAGTTCTTC. This translates into CASSLARTSGGWDNEQFF.

This sequence joins TRBV12-3 or TRBV12-4 and TRBJ2-7; the D gene is possibly TRBD1 (6 bases). V shed 8 bases and J shed 12 bases, with 20 bases lying between them. The CDR3 extends over 12 amino acids. The CDR3 is CASSPGWDMAYF. CDR3 DNA sequence: TGTGCCAGCTCTCCGGGGTGGGACATGGCGTACTTC.

The chain recombines TRBV13 with TRBJ2-7, with TRBD2 matching 7 bases. The J segment lost 9 bases and the V segment lost 1 base, leaving 15 bases of the junction unmatched. The CDR3 consists of 16 residues. In germline, CDR1 is PRHDT, CDR2 FYEKMQ (reference sequence). In DNA form, the CDR3 reads TGTGCCAGCAGCTTAGCAGTTTCTTCGGGGGGTGTGCGGCAGTACTTC. Encoded protein: CASSLAVSSGGVRQYF.

With respect to this clonotype: Possible read error: a much larger clone is one base away. The gene calls are TRBV15 and TRBJ2-1; D ambiguous. V was cut by 0 bases and J by 6 bases, with 18 bases left in between. The CDR3 is 17 amino acids. The germline V gene encodes CDR1 LNHNV and CDR2 YYDKDF (reference sequence). CDR3 sequence: CATSRDLDYTICNEQFF. The CDR3 nucleotides read TGTGCCACCAGCAGAGATCTGGATTACACAATCTGCAATGAGCAGTTCTTC.

The CDR3 nucleotides read TGCAGTGCTAGGTTGGGGGTAACGTACCCGCCAGAGACCCAGTTCTTC. Its protein product is CSARLGVTYPPETQFF. The rearrangement links TRBV20-1 to TRBJ2-1; tentatively, D is TRBD1 or TRBD2 (5 bases each). CDR1 is DFQATT, CDR2 SNEGSKA, per germline (reference sequence). The CDR3 is 16 residues long. V lost 3 bases to trimming and J lost 13 bases, with 28 bases between them.

The CDR3 coding sequence is TGTGCCAGCAGTTTATATTGGGGGGGGGTGAAGAACACTGAAGCTTTCTTT. Its translation: CASSLYWGGVKNTEAFF. The gene calls are TRBV27 and TRBJ1-1, with D perhaps TRBD1 (5 bases). This CDR3 comprises 17 residues. V was shortened by 1 base and J by 1 base, with 16 bases between the two germline ends. Germline lookup yields CDR1 MNHEY and CDR2 SMNVEV (reference sequence).

This clonotype was detected a few times. The rearrangement uses TRBV9 and TRBJ1-4; TRBD1 agrees at 11 bases. Germline V gives CDR1 SGDLS, CDR2 YYNGEE. Losses at the gene ends were 3 bases for V and 7 bases for J; bases not matched to a gene: 5. CDR3 length equals 15 residues. The CDR3 nucleotides read TGTGCCAGCAGCGCCGGGACAGGGGGACTTGAAAAACTGTTTTTT. It is translated as CASSAGTGGLEKLFF.

The sample holds a few counts of this clonotype. This sequence joins TRBV20-1 and TRBJ1-1, with D hard to call. Germline V lookup: CDR1 DFQATT, CDR2 SNEGSKA (reference sequence). V shed 3 bases and J shed 4 bases, with 9 bases lying between them. The CDR3 runs 12 residues. In nucleotides, the CDR3 is TGCAGTGCTAGGGTTGAGGTCACTGAAGCTTTCTTT. Residues: CSARVEVTEAFF.

As for this clonotype: Since a much larger clone is just one base distant, this may be a read error. CDR3 amino acids: CASSLVAGGYNERFF. DNA for the CDR3: TGTGCCAGCAGTTTGGTAGCGGGGGGCTACAATGAGCGGTTCTTC. This chain connects TRBV12-3 or TRBV12-4 to TRBJ2-1; 10 positions agree with TRBD2. This CDR3 is 15 amino acids long.

This chain links TRBV12-3 or TRBV12-4 with TRBJ2-7, with D unclear. Trimming took 1 base from V and 0 from J, leaving 7 bases between them. The CDR3 covers 14 residues. The DNA of the CDR3 is TGTGCCAGCAGTTTAGGAGCCATCTCCTACGAGCAGTACTTC. This sequence encodes CASSLGAISYEQYF.

This clonotype has a handful of counts. This chain connects TRBV4-2 to TRBJ2-7, with unresolved D. CDR1 is LGHNA, CDR2 YNFKEQ, per germline. Trimming shortened V by 1 base and J by 4 bases, and 14 bases separated the two germline ends. The CDR3 covers 15 residues. CDR3 protein: CASSQAWNSRYEQYF. CDR3 nucleotide sequence: TGTGCCAGCAGCCAAGCTTGGAATAGTCGTTACGAGCAGTACTTC.

The chain couples TRBV4-3 to TRBJ1-2; D is possibly TRBD1 (6 bases). Trimming took 1 base from V and 9 from J, leaving 18 bases between them. Per the germline V gene, CDR1 is LGHNA and CDR2 is YSLEER. This CDR3 is 15 amino acids long. This CDR3 is CASSQGVQGGLSYTF. The CDR3 nucleotides are TGCGCCAGCAGCCAAGGGGTACAGGGCGGACTTAGCTACACCTTC.

The CDR3 DNA reads TGTGCCAGCAGCCTCTATCTGGGGGAGGGGGACACTGAAGCTTTCTTT. Translated: CASSLYLGEGDTEAFF. The J gene is TRBJ1-1, the V gene TRBV12-3 or TRBV12-4, with a possible D match to TRBD1 (6 bases). This CDR3 comprises 16 residues. Trimming left V 6 bases short and J 3 bases short, with 20 bases between.

V gene TRBV6-5 combines with J gene TRBJ2-3; the match to TRBD2 covers 13 bases. There are 16 residues in the CDR3. The germline V gene has CDR1 MNHEY and CDR2 SVGAGI. The J segment lost 9 bases and the V segment lost 2 bases, leaving 8 bases of the junction unmatched. In DNA, the CDR3 is TGTGCCAGCAGTTACCCACTAGCGGGAGGGGGGAGGACGCAGTATTTT. Protein sequence: CASSYPLAGGGRTQYF.

This clonotype has ten or more counts. This chain joins TRBV12-3 or TRBV12-4 and TRBJ2-1; D gene uncertain. The V end was cut by 2 bases, the J end by 4 bases, with 6 bases between. The CDR3 sequence is 13 residues long. The CDR3 protein is CASSLPRYNEQFF. The CDR3 nucleotides read TGTGCCAGCAGTTTACCCAGGTACAATGAGCAGTTCTTC.

The rearrangement uses TRBV10-3 and TRBJ1-5; tentative D call: TRBD1 (6 bases). The CDR3 spans 16 residues. V was clipped by 2 bases and J by 3 bases, with 14 bases between them. Germline loops: CDR1 ENHRY, CDR2 SYGVKD. CDR3 sequence reads: CAISEGGRDYNQPQHF. The CDR3 nucleotides read TGTGCCATCAGTGAGGGGGGCAGGGATTACAATCAGCCCCAGCATTTT.

This chain's CDR3 is CASSQDFSSGANVLTF. CDR3 bases: TGCGCCAGCAGCCAAGATTTCTCCTCTGGGGCCAACGTCCTGACTTTC. The chain carries TRBV4-3 and TRBJ2-6; D not resolved. This CDR3 comprises 16 residues. Looked up from germline, CDR1 is LGHNA and CDR2 is YSLEER. Trimming removed 0 bases from V and 0 bases from J, with 6 bases in between.

V and J are TRBV20-1 and TRBJ2-1; 9 positions agree with TRBD2. V was pared by 6 bases and J by 0 bases, with 3 bases of the junction left unmatched. Germline values: CDR1 DFQATT, CDR2 SNEGSKA (reference sequence). The CDR3 length is 14 residues. This chain's CDR3 is CSAFSGSSYNEQFF. The CDR3 DNA reads as TGCAGTGCCTTTAGCGGGAGCTCCTACAATGAGCAGTTCTTC.

This clonotype was observed a few times. This sequence joins TRBV12-3 or TRBV12-4 and TRBJ2-2, with 7 bases that match TRBD2. V dropped 2 bases and J dropped 2; count of bases not matched to a gene: 8. CDR3 length equals 17 residues. CDR3 coding DNA: TGTGCCAGCAGTTTAAGACCGGGGGGTATCAACACCGGGGAGCTGTTTTTT. This gives the protein CASSLRPGGINTGELFF.

This clonotype has a handful of counts. V is TRBV14 and J is TRBJ1-2; D may be TRBD1 (5 bases). Germline V gives CDR1 SGHDN, CDR2 FVKESK. V was trimmed by 5 bases and J by 7 bases, leaving 14 bases between them. The CDR3 is 13 amino acids. The chain's CDR3 is CASSALRVGGYTF. The CDR3 region has the DNA TGTGCCAGCAGCGCCCTCAGGGTGGGTGGCTACACCTTC.